This T cell receptor (beta chain) was recorded in a study of T cell responses to AZD1222 COVID-19 vaccine (dated by TCRdb to about 2021). For the wider study: TCR sequencing was performed for fewer than 250 trial participants, of whom 207 were given two doses of AZD1222 and 26 were given two doses of MenACWY control vaccine. Trial participants were enrolled by age into subgroups of 18-55, 56-69 and 70-plus years, and roughly 150, 30 and 60 TCR-sequenced participants, respectively, were included in these subgroups. Study-wide findings and limitations: Spike-specific TCR breadth and depth rose significantly after two AZD1222 doses compared with day 0 and with MenACWY recipients. Because no day 14 peak-response samples were available, the repertoires could be characterized only after the peak T cell response. The whole spike protein was spanned by vaccine-associated CD4 TCRs, and dominant responses were seen in regions 160-218 and 743-854. Reportedly, close to half of the unique spike-specific TCRs recognized epitopes lying outside the regions that are mutated in the B.1.351 and B.1.1.7 variants. Conclusions about previously exposed vaccinees are limited because only six or seven AZD1222 recipients were SARS-CoV-2 seropositive at baseline. Most participants were white British and females outnumbered males, and the authors suggested that clonal diversity may have been underestimated. The 56-69-year group was small, and its depth increase did not reach significance, likely because of low power.

The CDR3 regions of human TCRbeta chains were analyzed by immunosequencing. Turning to the authors' computational methods: TCRs in the repertoires were compared against a reference library of SARS-CoV-2-specific TCRs that had been generated with the MIRA antigen-specificity platform. Breadth was defined as the fraction of unique TCRs that were SARS-CoV-2-associated, and depth was defined as the fraction of total T cells that were SARS-CoV-2-associated. Using the MIRA data, each spike-specific TCR was mapped to the spike region that the TCR reacts to and placed in a CD4 or CD8 class. Log10-transformed breadth and depth values were compared by one-way ANOVA with Sidak's multiple comparisons tests. TCRdb re-hosts the immuneACCESS table, in-frame sequences only. Its copies lack some clones; in the studies checked, an unresolved V gene accounts for under half of them, and the cause for the rest is not known. The V and J calls and clone size are taken from that table; D and trimming were inferred from the DNA. Recorded for this sample are over 130,000 clones; approximately 90% of them occurred a single time. The ten largest clones take up 4% of the sample.

Based on the germline V gene, the CDR1 and CDR2 sequences are SGHRS and YFSETQ. Including cysteine and phenylalanine, the CDR3 has 16 amino acids. Only the CDR3 part of the read is kept: 48 bases, read in frame from the first base. Germline trimming: 3 bases from V, 5 bases from J; junction bases outside gene matches: 9. The label giving this sample's time point can be read as: about 28 days (+/-7) after the second vaccine dose. Because spike-specific TCR depth and breadth did not differ between the two schedules, AZD1222 recipients who got a second dose at roughly 4 weeks were pooled with those who got a second dose at roughly 12 weeks. Vaccinee samples were obtained from the UK trials COV001 and COV002, which included a single-blind randomized controlled phase 2/3 trial of AZD1222 (ChAdOx1 nCoV-19) in healthy adults. Trial participant PBMC samples were collected at day 0 and day 28 after the second dose for TCRbeta chain sequencing.

This clone was seen a single time. This receptor's antigen is unknown. There are no base qualities to consult, and no much larger clone falls within one base. The TCR was taken from an adult who received the AZD1222 COVID-19 vaccine. Material: peripheral blood, obtained 28 days after the second AZD1222 dose. The receptor chain draws on TRBV5-1 and TRBJ2-5; 11 of the junction bases match TRBD2. The bases are TGCGCCAGCAGCTCGACCACTAGCGGGGGAGGGGAGACCCAGTACTTC. It translates to CASSSTTSGGGETQYF.